The 8 T cell receptor beta chains in this list originate from one sample, sequenced in a study of molecular identifiers for immune sequencing clone quantification listed by TCRdb under 2018. Library preparation employed PCR. Sequencing relied on a NextSeq 500. The public reads were quality trimmed at Q25 with fastp and then assembled into clones with MiXCR by TCRdb, keeping productive beta chains. Rows are unified per CDR3 protein, each entry keeping the most common DNA and genes. The sample table holds 460,000 or so distinct CDR3 sequences, of which about 25% were seen once. Jointly, the top ten make up around 0.79% of the sample. Sequenced input: naive CD8+ T cells from blood, with Jurkat cell RNA spiked in. The cell subset or site label here, explained by the study, means: FACS-sorted CD8+CD4-CCR7+CD45RA+ naive T cells. The receptor set was obtained from a human donor in good health. Some libraries in this study had Jurkat cell RNA spiked in.

This clonotype occurred many times. The chain employs TRBV5-1 and TRBJ2-7; a possible D gene is TRBD1 (7 bases). This CDR3 has 16 amino acids. Looked up from germline, CDR1 is SGHRS and CDR2 is YFSETQ. V gave up 0 bases and J gave up 3 bases, with 16 bases separating them. The CDR3: CASSLAEGAALYEQYF. DNA for the CDR3: TGCGCCAGCAGCTTGGCGGAGGGGGCTGCTCTCTACGAGCAGTACTTC. The whole variable domain, filled in from reference TRBV5-1 and TRBJ2-7, reads KAGVTQTPRYLIKTRGQQVTLSCSPISGHRSVSWYQQTPGQGLQFLFEYFSETQRNKGNFPGRFSGRQFSNSRSEMNVSTLELGDSALYLCASSLAEGAALYEQYFGPGTRLTVT.

Details on this clonotype: A much more abundant neighbour one base away suggests this may be a read error. In this CDR3 the conserved last residue, phenylalanine or tryptophan, is missing, so a read error is likely. The chain is built from TRBV7-2 and TRBJ1-3, with TRBD1 matching over 8 bases. The CDR3 totals 16 residues. Germline CDR1 and CDR2: SGHTA and FQGNSA. V lost 1 base and J lost 0; bases outside the gene matches: 2. The CDR3 nucleotides are TGTGCCAGCAGCTTAGTTGGACAGGGCTCTGGAAACACCATATATTCT. Translated, it gives CASSLVGQGSGNTIYS.

This clonotype has ten or more counts. This chain links TRBV7-2 with TRBJ2-5; the match to TRBD2 covers 9 bases. The junction had 5 bases not matched to a gene; V was cut back by 1 base and J by 2 bases. Germline CDR1 and CDR2: SGHTA and FQGNSA. The CDR3 runs 16 residues. In nucleotides, the CDR3 is TGTGCCAGCAGCTTAGTTCCAGCGGGGGGACAAGAGACCCAGTACTTC. Amino acid sequence: CASSLVPAGGQETQYF.

This rearrangement joins TRBV13 to TRBJ2-3; D is unresolved. The germline CDR1 and CDR2 sequences are PRHDT and FYEKMQ (reference sequence). The CDR3 is 14 residues long. The V end was cut by 1 base, the J end by 6 bases, with 11 bases between. The CDR3 DNA follows: TGTGCCAGCAGCTTAGTTAGAGCCCCGGATACGCAGTATTTT. Protein product: CASSLVRAPDTQYF.

This clonotype was picked up a small number of times. V is TRBV12-3 or TRBV12-4 and J is TRBJ2-1; 7 nucleotides align to TRBD2. The CDR3 sequence is 14 residues long. Germline trimming cut 5 bases from V and 5 bases from J; bases unmatched to any gene: 6. The CDR3 spells CASSASSGNNEQFF. The CDR3 bases are TGTGCCAGCAGTGCCTCTAGCGGCAACAATGAGCAGTTCTTC.

This clonotype occurred a few times. V gene TRBV12-3 or TRBV12-4 combines with J gene TRBJ1-5, with 10 bases lining up with TRBD1. The CDR3 sequence is 19 residues long. The junction had 12 bases not matched to a gene; V was cut back by 4 bases and J by 0 bases. CDR3 residues: CASSYHPGTGDYSNQPQHF. In DNA, the CDR3 is TGTGCCAGCAGTTATCATCCCGGGACAGGGGATTATAGCAATCAGCCCCAGCATTTT.

The rearrangement links TRBV15 to TRBJ1-3; D not resolved. This CDR3 is 12 amino acids long. V lost 0 bases and J lost 8, with 5 bases in between. Germline CDR1 is LNHNV and CDR2 is YYDKDF (reference sequence). This CDR3 reads CATSRDLDTIYF. As DNA, the CDR3 is TGTGCCACCAGCAGAGATCTGGACACCATATATTTT.

The J gene is TRBJ2-1, the V gene TRBV4-1; D perhaps matches TRBD1 (5 bases). Germline values: CDR1 MGHRA, CDR2 YSYEKL. The CDR3 contains 14 residues. V was clipped by 3 bases and J by 7 bases, with 13 bases between them. The CDR3 sequence: CASSQVLGLNEQFF. CDR3 in DNA: TGCGCCAGCAGCCAGGTCCTGGGGCTGAATGAGCAGTTCTTC.